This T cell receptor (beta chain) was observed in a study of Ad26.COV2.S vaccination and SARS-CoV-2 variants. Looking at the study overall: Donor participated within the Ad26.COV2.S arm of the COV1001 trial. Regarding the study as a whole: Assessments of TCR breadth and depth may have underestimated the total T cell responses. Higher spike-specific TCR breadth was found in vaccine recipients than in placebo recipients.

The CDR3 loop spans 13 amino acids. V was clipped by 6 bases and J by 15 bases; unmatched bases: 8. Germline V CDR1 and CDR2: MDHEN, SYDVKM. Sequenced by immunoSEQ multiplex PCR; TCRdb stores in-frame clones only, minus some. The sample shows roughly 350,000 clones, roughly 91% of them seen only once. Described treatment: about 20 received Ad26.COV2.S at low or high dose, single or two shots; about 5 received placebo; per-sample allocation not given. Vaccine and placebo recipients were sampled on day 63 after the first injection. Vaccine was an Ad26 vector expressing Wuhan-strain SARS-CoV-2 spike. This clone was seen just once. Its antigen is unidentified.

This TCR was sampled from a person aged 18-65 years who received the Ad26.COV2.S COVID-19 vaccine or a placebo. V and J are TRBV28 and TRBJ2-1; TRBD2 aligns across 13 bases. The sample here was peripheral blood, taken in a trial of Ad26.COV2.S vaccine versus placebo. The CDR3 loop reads CASSQTSGRPSFF. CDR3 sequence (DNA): TGTGCCAGCAGCCAGACTAGCGGGAGGCCGTCGTTCTTC.